This T cell receptor (beta chain) came from a study of blood T cell repertoires in COVID-19 (dated by TCRdb to 2020 to 2022). With regard to the full study: The collaborator samples originated in the United States, Italy and Spain and spanned the acute and convalescent phases of COVID-19. The prospective study material was composed of cDNA or gDNA derived from T cells, B-cell-depleted T cells, or PBMCs. The dataset comprised deeply sampled blood TCRbeta repertoires from subjects exposed to, actively infected with, or recovered from COVID-19. A freely available public database, intended as a resource for researchers studying the immune response to SARS-CoV-2, is where the repertoires were released. The samples were drawn from the first 160 participants of the ongoing ImmuneRACE study and from about 1,200 subjects provided by 6 global collaborators. Nearly every sample came with metadata listing a de-identified subject ID, COVID-19 status, age in years and sex. Where available, HLA class I and class II types were taken from metadata supplied by the sample provider and were not determined by assay-based typing. General study outcomes and caveats: How much clinical and demographic metadata was included differed by source and by participant, and the metadata was provided uncurated.

The immunoSEQ Assay, a bias-controlled multiplex PCR, was used to amplify TCRbeta CDR3 regions from genomic DNA. The study's processing was this. The number of nucleated cells in each sample was estimated from the amplification of reference gene primers within the assay. To quantify the absolute abundance of each unique TCRbeta CDR3 rearrangement, sequence reads were collapsed and filtered. Productive Simpson clonality was computed per sample as the square root of Simpson's diversity index over productive rearrangements. Sourced from immuneACCESS, this table was stored by TCRdb with only in-frame sequences that have V and J called. A share of the clones is absent; for the studies checked, an unresolved V gene accounts for under half, and the remainder has no known explanation. That table gives V, J and clone size, and the DNA gave D and trimming. In all, the sample holds 210,000 or so clones, and around 90% of those were seen once. The ten largest clones represent around 3.6% of the sample.

V and J are trimmed by 6 bases and 3 bases, and the gene matches miss 4 bases of the junction. Based on the germline V gene (reference sequence), the CDR1 and CDR2 sequences are LGHDT and YNNKEL. The CDR3 spans 13 residues, from the cysteine through the phenylalanine. CDR3 DNA only is kept here, 39 bases in frame from base 1. Participants in the prospective study were enrolled through a virtual design, were aged 18 to 89 years, and lived in 24 United States geographic areas. Cohort assignment in the prospective study relied on participant-reported clinical history from a screening survey and a study questionnaire. Exposed participants were defined as having been in contact with someone with a PCR-confirmed or clinician-diagnosed COVID-19 case within 2 weeks of study entry. In the prospective study, mobile phlebotomists collected whole blood, serum and a nasopharyngeal or oropharyngeal swab from each participant. Over a roughly 2-month period, participants in the prospective study had the option of providing additional blood draws and questionnaires. Before DNA extraction, blood samples from the prospective study were shipped at room temperature or frozen.

Concerning this clone: Its antigen target is currently unknown. No base quality information exists; no much larger clone differs at one position.

The sequencing input was PBMCs or T cells enriched from blood (not recorded which). In this chain, TRBV3-1 (or the pseudogene TRBV3-2) is recombined with TRBJ2-5; TRBD2 agrees with 7 junctional bases. The TCR was taken from a woman aged 30 to 39 who had been exposed to COVID-19. The nucleotide sequence reads TGTGCCAGCAGACCCACTAGCGAAGAGACCCAGTACTTC. This translates into CASRPTSEETQYF.